These T cell receptor beta chains were read from a single sample in a study of T cell responses to AZD1222 COVID-19 vaccine. Using immunoSEQ multiplex PCR, the repertoire was profiled, and TCRdb retains in-frame clones only, with some absent. This sample has 90,000 to 150,000 clones; approximately 89% occur once, and the top ten carry roughly 4.5%. The sequencing here drew on peripheral blood, taken on day 0 of AZD1222 vaccination. The receptor set was obtained from an adult in good health. Both conserved end residues are part of each CDR3. Each record gives: D gene, J gene, clone size, V gene, CDR3 protein, CDR3 DNA. The D gene is left open where the match is weak. Only part of the rows carry a size: once, few, many, or a class if the clone is expanded.

NA,TRBJ2-7,NA,TRBV12-5,CASGLGLSYEQYF,TGTGCTAGTGGTTTGGGGCTGTCCTACGAGCAGTACTTC
TRBD2,TRBJ2-3,NA,TRBV5-6,CATSTSATDTQYF,TGTGCCACCTCGACTAGCGCCACAGATACGCAGTATTTT
NA,TRBJ2-5,once,TRBV3-1/TRBV3-2,CASSQGAGWALLGEETQYF,TGTGCCAGCAGCCAAGGGGCGGGCTGGGCACTCCTGGGGGAAGAGACCCAGTACTTC
NA,TRBJ1-2,NA,TRBV10-3,CAIRKADGQAYGYTF,TGTGCCATCAGAAAAGCGGACGGCCAGGCCTATGGCTACACCTTC
TRBD1,TRBJ1-3,once,TRBV13,CASSLQGAGGNTIYF,TGTGCCAGCAGCTTACAGGGGGCTGGTGGAAACACCATATATTTT
TRBD1,TRBJ1-2,NA,TRBV7-2,CASSLGTGGLYGYTF,TGTGCCAGCAGCTTAGGCACAGGGGGCCTCTATGGCTACACCTTC
TRBD2,TRBJ2-7,NA,TRBV29-1,CSVEDGRARQYF,TGCAGCGTTGAAGATGGGAGGGCCCGTCAGTACTTC
TRBD2,TRBJ2-1,NA,TRBV7-3,CASSSGAGGRYNEQFF,TGTGCCAGCAGCTCAGGGGCGGGGGGCCGGTACAATGAGCAGTTCTTC
TRBD1,TRBJ1-2,NA,TRBV27,CASSNSGGMNYGYTF,TGTGCCAGCAGTAACTCAGGGGGCATGAACTATGGCTACACCTTC
TRBD1,TRBJ1-2,NA,TRBV27,CASSSLGTDGYTF,TGTGCCAGCAGTTCCTTAGGGACAGATGGCTACACCTTC
NA,TRBJ1-1,NA,TRBV21-1,CASIGGSHTEAFF,TGTGCCAGCATCGGGGGCAGTCACACTGAAGCTTTCTTT
NA,TRBJ2-3,NA,TRBV29-1,CSVPRGSDTQYF,TGCAGCGTGCCCCGGGGGTCAGATACGCAGTATTTT
NA,TRBJ2-3,NA,TRBV11-3,CASSLGGARTQYF,TGTGCCAGCAGCTTAGGAGGCGCGAGGACGCAGTATTTT
NA,TRBJ1-1,once,TRBV15,CATSRDPDTEAFF,TGTGCCACCAGCAGAGATCCGGACACTGAAGCTTTCTTT
NA,TRBJ1-2,once,TRBV30,CAWSAGPFVYGYTF,TGTGCCTGGAGCGCTGGCCCCTTCGTCTATGGCTACACCTTC
NA,TRBJ1-5,NA,TRBV2,CASKGGTGNQPQHF,TGTGCCAGCAAGGGGGGGACGGGGAATCAGCCCCAGCATTTT
NA,TRBJ2-7,NA,TRBV27,CASSLGPLAGVNEQYF,TGTGCCAGCAGTTTAGGGCCCCTGGCAGGGGTAAACGAGCAGTACTTC
TRBD1,TRBJ1-5,once,TRBV27,CASSYDRASGNQPQHF,TGTGCCAGCAGTTATGACAGGGCATCTGGCAATCAGCCCCAGCATTTT
NA,TRBJ1-2,NA,TRBV7-2,CASSLERGIGNGYTF,TGTGCCAGCAGCTTAGAAAGGGGGATAGGTAATGGCTACACCTTC
TRBD1,TRBJ1-2,NA,TRBV7-9,CASSLVQGVFDTGYGYTF,TGTGCCAGCAGCTTAGTACAGGGGGTATTTGACACGGGCTATGGCTACACCTTC
TRBD1,TRBJ1-2,NA,TRBV3-1/TRBV3-2,CASSATGVYGYTF,TGTGCCAGCAGCGCGACAGGGGTCTATGGCTACACCTTC
NA,TRBJ1-1,NA,TRBV20-1,CSASRDARAEAFF,TGCAGTGCTAGTAGGGACGCAAGGGCTGAAGCTTTCTTT
NA,TRBJ2-1,NA,TRBV27,CASISGNEQFF,TGTGCCAGCATAAGTGGCAATGAGCAGTTCTTC
NA,TRBJ2-5,NA,TRBV10-2,CASIGYGTAKETQYF,TGCGCCAGCATCGGCTACGGGACCGCAAAAGAGACCCAGTACTTC
NA,TRBJ1-4,NA,TRBV28,CASSPQGKLGKLFF,TGTGCCAGCAGTCCTCAGGGAAAACTTGGGAAACTGTTTTTT
NA,TRBJ1-2,NA,TRBV28,CATEIDNNYGYTF,TGTGCCACCGAGATCGACAATAACTATGGCTACACCTTC
NA,TRBJ2-1,NA,TRBV7-9,CASSPPATSENEQFF,TGTGCCAGCAGCCCCCCAGCGACTTCGGAGAATGAGCAGTTCTTC
TRBD2,TRBJ2-7,NA,TRBV19,CASSFREGGQYF,TGTGCCAGTAGTTTCCGGGAGGGCGGGCAGTACTTC